The rows below give T cell receptor beta chains drawn from one sample of a study of cytomegalovirus exposure and HLA in healthy donors. TCRdb keeps only in-frame clones here, not all; method: immunoSEQ multiplex PCR. The sample holds 90,000 to 150,000 clones, about 81% seen once. Sequences were obtained from PBMCs. These receptors originate from a man aged 35-49 years in good health and CMV-seronegative. Both conserved end residues are part of each CDR3. Each record gives: V gene, J gene, clone size, D gene, CDR3 DNA, CDR3 protein. A D gene is named only where the DNA matches it firmly. Clone size is stated in some rows and not others, as once, few, many or a class when expanded.

V: TRBV28
J: TRBJ1-3
size: -
D: -
DNA: TGTGCCAGCAGTTCCCAGGGTACTGGAAACACCATATATTTT
CDR3: CASSSQGTGNTIYF

V: TRBV4-2
J: TRBJ2-7
size: -
D: TRBD2
DNA: TGTGCCAGCAGCCAAGAACGCCAGCGGGGCTACTCCTACGAGCAGTACTTC
CDR3: CASSQERQRGYSYEQYF

V: TRBV5-1
J: TRBJ2-1
size: -
D: TRBD2
DNA: TGCGCCAGCAGCTTGACGGCGAGGAGGACTAGCGTGTACAATGAGCAGTTCTTC
CDR3: CASSLTARRTSVYNEQFF

V: TRBV10-2
J: TRBJ2-1
size: -
D: -
DNA: TGCGCCAGCTCCACCCCGGAAACAGGCAATGAGCAGTTCTTC
CDR3: CASSTPETGNEQFF

V: TRBV28
J: TRBJ1-1
size: -
D: TRBD1
DNA: TGTGCCACCTTATCTACAGGGGGATATACTGAAGCTTTCTTT
CDR3: CATLSTGGYTEAFF

V: TRBV7-9
J: TRBJ1-1
size: once
D: TRBD1
DNA: TGTGCCAGCAGCTTACGGGCAGGGGGCTTAGGTTTGAACACTGAAGCTTTCTTT
CDR3: CASSLRAGGLGLNTEAFF

V: TRBV10-3
J: TRBJ1-3
size: -
D: -
DNA: TGTGCCATCAGTGGACCGCAGGTCCCAGGAAACACCATATATTTT
CDR3: CAISGPQVPGNTIYF

V: TRBV9
J: TRBJ2-3
size: -
D: -
DNA: TGTGCCAGCAGCGTAGCACCCCACATCACAGATACGCAGTATTTT
CDR3: CASSVAPHITDTQYF

V: TRBV18
J: TRBJ1-1
size: -
D: -
DNA: TGTGCCAGCTCACCACGGAGGACTGCGGAGACTGAAGCTTTCTTT
CDR3: CASSPRRTAETEAFF

V: TRBV9
J: TRBJ2-3
size: -
D: TRBD2
DNA: TGTGCCAGCAGCGCAACCTCAATAGGACTAGCGGGGGGCCGGGATACGCAGTATTTT
CDR3: CASSATSIGLAGGRDTQYF

V: TRBV9
J: TRBJ2-7
size: -
D: -
DNA: TGTGCCAGCAGCGTAGGAGCGCTAGCCTACGAGCAGTACTTC
CDR3: CASSVGALAYEQYF

V: TRBV6-1
J: TRBJ2-7
size: few
D: -
DNA: TGTGCCAGCAGTTCTGACACCCTTGCCTACGAGCAGTACTTC
CDR3: CASSSDTLAYEQYF

V: TRBV28
J: TRBJ1-2
size: once
D: -
DNA: TGTGCCAGCAGTTTGGGGGGTGGGATTGGCTACACCTTC
CDR3: CASSLGGGIGYTF

V: TRBV18
J: TRBJ1-2
size: -
D: TRBD1
DNA: TGTGCCAGCTCACCACGGACAGGGACAGGGTTTATTCAGAACTATGGCTACACCTTC
CDR3: CASSPRTGTGFIQNYGYTF

V: TRBV14
J: TRBJ2-2
size: -
D: TRBD1
DNA: TGTGCCAGCAGCCCGACAGGGTTCGGCGGGGAGCTGTTTTTT
CDR3: CASSPTGFGGELFF

V: TRBV7-9
J: TRBJ2-4
size: once
D: TRBD2
DNA: TGTGCCAGCAGCTCGACTAGCGTAGCCAAAAACATTCAGTACTTC
CDR3: CASSSTSVAKNIQYF

V: TRBV30
J: TRBJ2-5
size: -
D: TRBD2
DNA: TGTGCCTGGAAAGTAGGCGGGGGGGGAGAGACCCAGTACTTC
CDR3: CAWKVGGGGETQYF

V: TRBV5-1
J: TRBJ1-2
size: -
D: -
DNA: TGCGCCAGCAGCAGGATGGGCGGGGGAGATGGCTACACCTTC
CDR3: CASSRMGGGDGYTF

V: TRBV12-5
J: TRBJ1-4
size: -
D: TRBD1
DNA: TGTGCTAGTGGTTCCCTAGGACAGGGTAAGGTGAATGAAAAACTGTTTTTT
CDR3: CASGSLGQGKVNEKLFF

V: TRBV13
J: TRBJ1-1
size: -
D: -
DNA: TGTGCCAGCAGCCTTAGATACACTGAAGCTTTCTTT
CDR3: CASSLRYTEAFF

V: TRBV18
J: TRBJ1-1
size: -
D: TRBD1
DNA: TGTGCCAGCTCACCCCCCGGGACAGGGATGGCTGAAGCTTTCTTT
CDR3: CASSPPGTGMAEAFF

V: TRBV6-1
J: TRBJ2-5
size: few
D: -
DNA: TGTGCCAGCACCATGACTCGTGAGAAGGAAGAGACCCAGTACTTC
CDR3: CASTMTREKEETQYF

V: TRBV28
J: TRBJ2-5
size: few
D: TRBD1
DNA: TGTGCCAGCAGTTCTGGAGGCAGGGGGCAAGAGACCCAGTACTTC
CDR3: CASSSGGRGQETQYF

V: TRBV6-5
J: TRBJ1-6
size: -
D: -
DNA: TGTGCCAGCAGTTACGAGACCGCCGGACGAGAGGGCCTCCACTTT
CDR3: CASSYETAGREGLHF

V: TRBV7-9
J: TRBJ1-4
size: -
D: TRBD1
DNA: TGTTCCAGCAGCTTACGAGCTCGACAGGGCCGCTATGAAAAACTGTTTTTT
CDR3: CSSSLRARQGRYEKLFF

V: TRBV6-5
J: TRBJ1-1
size: few
D: -
DNA: TGTGCCAGCCAGGGGACAAGACCTAACACTGAAGCTTTCTTT
CDR3: CASQGTRPNTEAFF

V: TRBV6-5
J: TRBJ2-3
size: -
D: TRBD1
DNA: TGTGCCAGCAGGAAACAGGGGGCATGGGATACGCAGTATTTT
CDR3: CASRKQGAWDTQYF

V: TRBV10-3
J: TRBJ1-1
size: -
D: -
DNA: TGTGCCATCAGTGAGGGGGCGTGGGGGGTTAACACTGAAGCTTTCTTT
CDR3: CAISEGAWGVNTEAFF

V: TRBV28
J: TRBJ2-4
size: -
D: -
DNA: TGTGCCAGCAGTTTCCACCCGAGTCTAGCCAAAAACATTCAGTACTTC
CDR3: CASSFHPSLAKNIQYF

V: TRBV6-8
J: TRBJ2-2
size: -
D: TRBD2
DNA: TGTGCCAGCAGAGGACTGGGGACTAGCGATTCAATCAGATTCACCGGGGAGCTGTTTTTT
CDR3: CASRGLGTSDSIRFTGELFF

V: TRBV9
J: TRBJ2-3
size: -
D: TRBD2
DNA: TGTGCCAGCAGGGAAAGCCTAGCGGGCGACACAGATACGCAGTATTTT
CDR3: CASRESLAGDTDTQYF

V: TRBV9
J: TRBJ2-3
size: -
D: TRBD1
DNA: TGTGCCAGCAGCGGGGGGCAGGGGGCATACGATACGCAGTATTTT
CDR3: CASSGGQGAYDTQYF

V: TRBV28
J: TRBJ1-6
size: -
D: TRBD1
DNA: TGTGCCAGCAGTTTCCTAGACAGGGTAGTTTCACCCCTCCACTTT
CDR3: CASSFLDRVVSPLHF

V: TRBV19
J: TRBJ1-2
size: once
D: -
DNA: TGTGCCAGTAGCCCCCGGACAAGGATAAACTATGGCTACACCTTC
CDR3: CASSPRTRINYGYTF

V: TRBV27
J: TRBJ2-1
size: once
D: TRBD2
DNA: TGTGCCAGCAGTTTTTACGCGGGAGAGAATGAGCAGTTCTTC
CDR3: CASSFYAGENEQFF

V: TRBV2
J: TRBJ2-3
size: -
D: TRBD2
DNA: TGTGCCAGCAGTGAAGGGGGACTAGCGGGGGGCACAGATACGCAGTATTTT
CDR3: CASSEGGLAGGTDTQYF

V: TRBV7-8
J: TRBJ2-3
size: -
D: TRBD1
DNA: TGTGCCAGCAGCCAAGACAGGGGCACAGATACGCAGTATTTT
CDR3: CASSQDRGTDTQYF